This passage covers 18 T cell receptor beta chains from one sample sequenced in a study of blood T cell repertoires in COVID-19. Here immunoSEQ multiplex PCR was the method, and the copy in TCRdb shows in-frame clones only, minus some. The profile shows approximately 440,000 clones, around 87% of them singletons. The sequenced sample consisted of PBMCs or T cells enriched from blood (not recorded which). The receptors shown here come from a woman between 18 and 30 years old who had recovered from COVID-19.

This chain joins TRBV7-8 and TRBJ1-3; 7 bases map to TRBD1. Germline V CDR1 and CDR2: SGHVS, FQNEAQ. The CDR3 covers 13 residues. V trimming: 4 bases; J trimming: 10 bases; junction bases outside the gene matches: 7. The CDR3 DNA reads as TGTGCCAGCAGCTGGTCTCAGGGGGAAACCATATATTTT. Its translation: CASSWSQGETIYF.

CDR3 in amino acids: CASSLSGAVAKNIQYF. As DNA, the CDR3 is TGTGCCAGCAGTTTATCAGGGGCTGTAGCCAAAAACATTCAGTACTTC. V usage is TRBV27 and J usage is TRBJ2-4, with TRBD1 as a possible D gene (5 bases). V was cut by 0 bases and J by 0 bases, with 9 bases left in between. The germline CDR1 and CDR2 sequences are MNHEY and SMNVEV (reference sequence). CDR3 length: 16 amino acids.

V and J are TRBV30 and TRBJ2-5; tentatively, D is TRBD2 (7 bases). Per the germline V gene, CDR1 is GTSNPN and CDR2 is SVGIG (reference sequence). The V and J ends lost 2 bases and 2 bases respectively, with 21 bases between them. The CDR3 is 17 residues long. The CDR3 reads CAWSPWGRGSHQETQYF. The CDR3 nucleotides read TGTGCCTGGAGTCCATGGGGGAGGGGGAGTCATCAAGAGACCCAGTACTTC.

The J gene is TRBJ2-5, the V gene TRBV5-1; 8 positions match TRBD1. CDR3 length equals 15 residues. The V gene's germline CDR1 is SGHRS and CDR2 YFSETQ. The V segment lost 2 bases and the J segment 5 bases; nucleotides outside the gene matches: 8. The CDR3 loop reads CASSFRSGGLETQYF. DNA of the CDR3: TGCGCCAGCAGCTTTAGGTCAGGGGGCTTGGAGACCCAGTACTTC. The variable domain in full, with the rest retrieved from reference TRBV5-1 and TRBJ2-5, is KAGVTQTPRYLIKTRGQQVTLSCSPISGHRSVSWYQQTPGQGLQFLFEYFSETQRNKGNFPGRFSGRQFSNSRSEMNVSTLELGDSALYLCASSFRSGGLETQYFGPGTRLLVL.

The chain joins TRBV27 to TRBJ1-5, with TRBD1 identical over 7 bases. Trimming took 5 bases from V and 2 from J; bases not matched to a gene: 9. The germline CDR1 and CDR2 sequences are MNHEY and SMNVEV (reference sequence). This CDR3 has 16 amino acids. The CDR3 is CASSLLPGGGNQPQHF. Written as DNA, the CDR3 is TGTGCCAGCAGTCTACTGCCAGGGGGAGGCAATCAGCCCCAGCATTTT.

Written as DNA, the CDR3 is TGTGCCAGCAGTGAAAGGGGACTCTGGAATTCACCCCTCCACTTT. The encoded protein is CASSERGLWNSPLHF. The chain is built from TRBV2 and TRBJ1-6; TRBD1 is a possible D gene (5 bases). Germline values: CDR1 SNHLY, CDR2 FYNNEI. Trimming left V 2 bases short and J 7 bases short, with 12 bases between. This CDR3 is built from 15 residues.

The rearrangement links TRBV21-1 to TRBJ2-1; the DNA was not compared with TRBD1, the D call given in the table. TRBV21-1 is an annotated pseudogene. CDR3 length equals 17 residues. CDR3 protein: CASSKPRTGPPYNEQFF. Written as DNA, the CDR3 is TGTGCCAGCAGCAAACCCCGGACAGGGCCACCCTACAATGAGCAGTTCTTC.

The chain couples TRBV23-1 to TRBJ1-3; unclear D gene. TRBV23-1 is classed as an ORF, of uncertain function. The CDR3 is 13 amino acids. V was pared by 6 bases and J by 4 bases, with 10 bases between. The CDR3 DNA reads TGCGCCAGCAGCCTCCCCGTAGGAAACACCATATATTTT. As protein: CASSLPVGNTIYF.

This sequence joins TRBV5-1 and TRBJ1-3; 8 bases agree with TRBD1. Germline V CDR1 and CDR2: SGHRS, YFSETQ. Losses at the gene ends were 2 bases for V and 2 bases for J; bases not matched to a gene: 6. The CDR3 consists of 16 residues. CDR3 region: CASSFGQGAPGNTIYF. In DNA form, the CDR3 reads TGCGCCAGCAGCTTTGGACAGGGCGCGCCTGGAAACACCATATATTTT.

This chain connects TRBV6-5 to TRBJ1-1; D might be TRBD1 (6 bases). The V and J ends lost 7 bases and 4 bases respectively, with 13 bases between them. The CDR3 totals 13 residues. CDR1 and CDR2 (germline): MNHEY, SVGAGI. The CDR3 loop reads CASTLWGRTEAFF. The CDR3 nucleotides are TGTGCCAGCACCCTATGGGGGCGCACTGAAGCTTTCTTT.

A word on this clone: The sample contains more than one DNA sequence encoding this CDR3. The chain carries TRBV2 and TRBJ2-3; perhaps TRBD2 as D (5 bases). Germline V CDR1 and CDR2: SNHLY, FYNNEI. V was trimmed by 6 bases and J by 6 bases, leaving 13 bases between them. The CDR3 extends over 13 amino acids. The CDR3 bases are TGTGCCAGCAGCGTCGGACTGCGGGATACGCAGTATTTT. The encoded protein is CASSVGLRDTQYF.

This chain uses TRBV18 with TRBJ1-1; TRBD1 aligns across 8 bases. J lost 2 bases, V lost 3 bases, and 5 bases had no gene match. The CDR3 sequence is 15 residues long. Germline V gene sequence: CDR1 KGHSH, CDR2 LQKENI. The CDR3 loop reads CASSPQTGVNTEAFF. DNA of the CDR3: TGTGCCAGCTCACCCCAGACAGGGGTTAACACTGAAGCTTTCTTT.

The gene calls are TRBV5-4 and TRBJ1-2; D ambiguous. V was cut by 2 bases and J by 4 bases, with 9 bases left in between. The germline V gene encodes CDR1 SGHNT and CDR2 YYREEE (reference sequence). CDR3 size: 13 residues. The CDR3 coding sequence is TGTGCCAGCAGCTTTACAGAATTCTATGGCTACACCTTC. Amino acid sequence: CASSFTEFYGYTF.

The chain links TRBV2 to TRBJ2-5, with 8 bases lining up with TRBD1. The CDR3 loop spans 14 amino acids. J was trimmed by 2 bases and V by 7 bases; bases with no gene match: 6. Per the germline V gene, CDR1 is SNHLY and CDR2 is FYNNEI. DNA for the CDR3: TGTGCCAGCAATTTACAGGGGGGACAAGAGACCCAGTACTTC. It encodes CASNLQGGQETQYF.

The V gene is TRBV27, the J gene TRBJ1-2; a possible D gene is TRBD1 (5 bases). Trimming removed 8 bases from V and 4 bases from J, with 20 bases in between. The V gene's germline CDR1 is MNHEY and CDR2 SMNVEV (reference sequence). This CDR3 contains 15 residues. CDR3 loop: CASGRTPRDLYGYTF. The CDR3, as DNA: TGTGCCAGCGGACGCACCCCCAGGGATCTCTATGGCTACACCTTC.

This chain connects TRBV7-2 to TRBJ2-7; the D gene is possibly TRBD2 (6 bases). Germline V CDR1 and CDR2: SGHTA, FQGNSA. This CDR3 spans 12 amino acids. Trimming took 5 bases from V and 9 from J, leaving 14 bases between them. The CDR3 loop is CASSHSQGGQYF. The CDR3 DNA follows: TGTGCCAGCAGCCACAGCCAGGGAGGGCAGTACTTC. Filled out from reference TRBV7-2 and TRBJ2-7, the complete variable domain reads GAGVSQSPSNKVTEKGKDVELRCDPISGHTALYWYRQSLGQGLEFLIYFQGNSAPDKSGLPSDRFSAERTGGSVSTLTIQRTQQEDSAVYLCASSHSQGGQYFGPGTRLTVT.

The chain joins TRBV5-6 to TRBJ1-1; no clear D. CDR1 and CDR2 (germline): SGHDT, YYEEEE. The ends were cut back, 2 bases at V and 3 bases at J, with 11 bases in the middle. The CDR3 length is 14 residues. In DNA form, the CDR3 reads TGTGCCAGCAGCTTCTTGTTCAGATACACTGAAGCTTTCTTT. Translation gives CASSFLFRYTEAFF. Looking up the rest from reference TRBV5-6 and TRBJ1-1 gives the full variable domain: DAGVTQSPTHLIKTRGQQVTLRCSPKSGHDTVSWYQQALGQGPQFIFQYYEEEERQRGNFPDRFSGHQFPNYSSELNVNALLLGDSALYLCASSFLFRYTEAFFGQGTRLTVV.

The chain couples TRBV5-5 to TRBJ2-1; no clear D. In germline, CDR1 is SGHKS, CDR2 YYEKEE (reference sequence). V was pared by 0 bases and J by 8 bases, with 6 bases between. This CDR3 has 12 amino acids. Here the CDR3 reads CASSLAFDEQFF. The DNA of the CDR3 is TGTGCCAGCAGCTTGGCCTTCGATGAGCAGTTCTTC.